This T cell receptor (beta chain) was identified during a study of T cell responses to AZD1222 COVID-19 vaccine. Measured with immunoSEQ multiplex PCR; TCRdb has only the in-frame clones, and not every one. The table lists some 71,000 clones, around 84% of them singletons. Study outcomes and limitations: Breadth and depth of Spike-specific TCRs rose after two AZD1222 doses. Females made up more of the donors, who were largely white British, and clonal diversity may have come out too low. Vaccine-associated CD4 TCRs spanned spike, dominant at 160-218 and 743-854.

Germline V gives CDR1 MGHRA, CDR2 YSYEKL. Trimming stripped 0 bases from V and 0 bases from J, with 4 bases between. This CDR3 spans 14 amino acids. Note on this clone: Antigen: not known.

The chain is built from TRBV4-1 and TRBJ2-3, with D unresolved. Sequencing used peripheral blood, obtained on day 0 of AZD1222 vaccination. The TCR was taken from an adult in good health. The CDR3 nucleotides read TGCGCCAGCAGCCAAGACGCCAGCACAGATACGCAGTATTTT. Translation gives CASSQDASTDTQYF.